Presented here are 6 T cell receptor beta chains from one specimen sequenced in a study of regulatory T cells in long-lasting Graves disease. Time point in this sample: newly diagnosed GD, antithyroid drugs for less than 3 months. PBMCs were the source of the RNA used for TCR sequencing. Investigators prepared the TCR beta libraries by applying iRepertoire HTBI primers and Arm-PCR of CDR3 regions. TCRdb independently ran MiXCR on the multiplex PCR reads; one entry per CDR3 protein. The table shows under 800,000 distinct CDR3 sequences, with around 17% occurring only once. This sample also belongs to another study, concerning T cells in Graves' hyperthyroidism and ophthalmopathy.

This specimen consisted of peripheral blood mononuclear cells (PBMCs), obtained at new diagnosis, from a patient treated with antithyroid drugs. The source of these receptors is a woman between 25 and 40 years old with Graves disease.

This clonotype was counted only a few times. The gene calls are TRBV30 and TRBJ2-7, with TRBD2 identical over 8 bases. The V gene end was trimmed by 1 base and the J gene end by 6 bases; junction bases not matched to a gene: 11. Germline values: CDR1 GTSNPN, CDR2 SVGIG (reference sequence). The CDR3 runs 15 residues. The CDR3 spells CAWSGLAAGASEQYF. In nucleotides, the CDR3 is TGTGCCTGGAGTGGCTTAGCAGCGGGAGCAAGCGAGCAGTACTTC.

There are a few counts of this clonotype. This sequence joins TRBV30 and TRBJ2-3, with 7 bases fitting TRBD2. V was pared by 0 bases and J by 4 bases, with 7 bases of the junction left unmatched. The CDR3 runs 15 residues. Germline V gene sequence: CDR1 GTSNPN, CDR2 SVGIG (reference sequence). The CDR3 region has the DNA TGTGCCTGGAGTGTAATAGCGGGCATTGCAGATACGCAGTATTTT. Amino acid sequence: CAWSVIAGIADTQYF. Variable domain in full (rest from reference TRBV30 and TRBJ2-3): SQTIHQWPATLVQPVGSPLSLECTVEGTSNPNLYWYRQAAGRGLQLLFYSVGIGQISSEVPQNLSASRPQDRQFILSSKKLLLSDSGFYLCAWSVIAGIADTQYFGPGTRLTVL.

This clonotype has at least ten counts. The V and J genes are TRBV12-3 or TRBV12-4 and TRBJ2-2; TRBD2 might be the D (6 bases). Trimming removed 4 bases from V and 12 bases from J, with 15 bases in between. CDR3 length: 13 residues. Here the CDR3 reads CASSYIEGGQLFF. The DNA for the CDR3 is TGTGCCAGCAGTTATATAGAAGGAGGGCAGCTGTTTTTT.

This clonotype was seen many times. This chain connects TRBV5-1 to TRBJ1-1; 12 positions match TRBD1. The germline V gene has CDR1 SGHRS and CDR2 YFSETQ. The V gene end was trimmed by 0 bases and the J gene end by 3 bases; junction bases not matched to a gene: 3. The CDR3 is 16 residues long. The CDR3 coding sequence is TGCGCCAGCAGCTTGGCCGGGACAGGGGGCTACACTGAAGCTTTCTTT. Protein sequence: CASSLAGTGGYTEAFF.

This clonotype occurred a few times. This CDR3 reads CASSRGGWEQFF. The CDR3 nucleotides read TGTGCCAGCAGCCGCGGAGGGTGGGAGCAGTTCTTC. The chain uses TRBV3-1 and TRBJ2-1, with D perhaps matching TRBD2 (6 bases). This CDR3 has 12 amino acids. In germline, CDR1 is LGHDT, CDR2 YNNKEL (reference sequence). The V and J ends lost 4 bases and 10 bases respectively, with 11 bases between them.

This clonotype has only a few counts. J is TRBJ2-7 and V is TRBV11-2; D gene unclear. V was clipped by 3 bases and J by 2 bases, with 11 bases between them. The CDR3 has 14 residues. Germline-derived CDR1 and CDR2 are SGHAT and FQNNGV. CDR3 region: CASSFYVGTYEQYF. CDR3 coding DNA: TGTGCCAGCAGCTTTTATGTCGGCACCTACGAGCAGTACTTC. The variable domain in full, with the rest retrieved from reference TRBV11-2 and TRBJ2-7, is EAGVAQSPRYKIIEKRQSVAFWCNPISGHATLYWYQQILGQGPKLLIQFQNNGVVDDSQLPKDRFSAERLKGVDSTLKIQPAKLEDSAVYLCASSFYVGTYEQYFGPGTRLTVT.